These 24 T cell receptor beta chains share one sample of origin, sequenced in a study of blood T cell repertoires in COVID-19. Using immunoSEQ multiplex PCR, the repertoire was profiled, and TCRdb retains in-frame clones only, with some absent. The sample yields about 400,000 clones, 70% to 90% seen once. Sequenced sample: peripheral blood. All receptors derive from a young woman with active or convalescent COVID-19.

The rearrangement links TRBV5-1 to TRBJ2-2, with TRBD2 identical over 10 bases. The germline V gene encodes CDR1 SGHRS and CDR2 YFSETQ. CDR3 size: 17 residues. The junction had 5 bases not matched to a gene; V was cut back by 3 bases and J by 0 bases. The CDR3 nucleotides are TGCGCCAGCAGCTGGGCACTAGCGGGGACGAACACCGGGGAGCTGTTTTTT. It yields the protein CASSWALAGTNTGELFF.

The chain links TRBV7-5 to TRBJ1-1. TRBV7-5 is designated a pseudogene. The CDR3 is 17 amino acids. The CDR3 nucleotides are TGTGTCAGAAGCGGGCGGGACGGCTGCCTTAAGAACACTGAAGCTTTCTTT. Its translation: CVRSGRDGCLKNTEAFF.

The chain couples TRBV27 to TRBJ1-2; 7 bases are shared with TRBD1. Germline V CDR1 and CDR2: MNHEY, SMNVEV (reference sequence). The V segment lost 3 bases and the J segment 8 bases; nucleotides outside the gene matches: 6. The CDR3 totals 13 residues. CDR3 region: CASSFEGASGYTF. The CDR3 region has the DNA TGTGCCAGCAGTTTCGAGGGGGCGTCGGGCTACACCTTC.

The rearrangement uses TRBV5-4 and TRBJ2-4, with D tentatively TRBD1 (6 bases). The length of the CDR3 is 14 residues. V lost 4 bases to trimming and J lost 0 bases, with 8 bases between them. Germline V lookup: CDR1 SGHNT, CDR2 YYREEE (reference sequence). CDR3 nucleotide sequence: TGTGCCAGCAGCGTACAGGGAGCCAAAAACATTCAGTACTTC. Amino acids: CASSVQGAKNIQYF.

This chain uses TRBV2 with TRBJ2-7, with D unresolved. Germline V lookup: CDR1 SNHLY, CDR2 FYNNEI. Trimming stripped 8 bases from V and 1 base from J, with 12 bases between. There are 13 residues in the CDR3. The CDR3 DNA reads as TGTGCCAGCGGGCCGCCCAGTTCCTACGAGCAGTACTTC. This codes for CASGPPSSYEQYF.

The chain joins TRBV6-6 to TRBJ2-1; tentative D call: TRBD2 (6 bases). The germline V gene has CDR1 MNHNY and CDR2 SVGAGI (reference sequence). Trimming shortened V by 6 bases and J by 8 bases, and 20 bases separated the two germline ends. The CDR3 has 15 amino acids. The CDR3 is CASRPVPVRDDEQFF. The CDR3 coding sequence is TGTGCCAGCAGACCCGTCCCTGTGCGGGACGATGAGCAGTTCTTC.

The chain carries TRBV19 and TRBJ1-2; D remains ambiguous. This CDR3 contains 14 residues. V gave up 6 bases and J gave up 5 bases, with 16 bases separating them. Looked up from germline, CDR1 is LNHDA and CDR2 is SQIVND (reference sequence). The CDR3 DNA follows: TGTGCCAGTAGGCCAAACGGGTCGGGGTATGGCTACACCTTC. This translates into CASRPNGSGYGYTF.

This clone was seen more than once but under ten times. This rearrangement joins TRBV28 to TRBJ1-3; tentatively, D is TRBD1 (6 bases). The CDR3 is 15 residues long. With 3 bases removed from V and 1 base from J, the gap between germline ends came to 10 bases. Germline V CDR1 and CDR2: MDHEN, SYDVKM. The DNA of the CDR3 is TGTGCCAGCAGTTTTCTGGGGGCATCTGGAAACACCATATATTTT. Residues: CASSFLGASGNTIYF.

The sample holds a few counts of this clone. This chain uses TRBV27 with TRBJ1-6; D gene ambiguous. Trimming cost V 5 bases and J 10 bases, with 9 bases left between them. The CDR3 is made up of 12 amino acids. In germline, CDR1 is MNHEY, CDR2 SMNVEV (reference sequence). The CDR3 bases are TGTGCCAGCAGTGAACAGAGCTCACCCCTCCACTTT. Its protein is CASSEQSSPLHF.

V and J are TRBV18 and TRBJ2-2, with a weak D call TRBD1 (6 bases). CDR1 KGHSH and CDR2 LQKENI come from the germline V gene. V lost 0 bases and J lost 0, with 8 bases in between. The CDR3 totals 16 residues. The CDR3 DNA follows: TGTGCCAGCTCACCACCTCACAGGGCGAACACCGGGGAGCTGTTTTTT. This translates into CASSPPHRANTGELFF.

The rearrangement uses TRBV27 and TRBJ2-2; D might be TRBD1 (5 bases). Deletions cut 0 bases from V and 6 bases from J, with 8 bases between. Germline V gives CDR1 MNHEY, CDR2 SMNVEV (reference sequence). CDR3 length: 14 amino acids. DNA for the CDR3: TGTGCCAGCAGTTTATCAGGGGCTTCCGGGGAGCTGTTTTTT. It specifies CASSLSGASGELFF.

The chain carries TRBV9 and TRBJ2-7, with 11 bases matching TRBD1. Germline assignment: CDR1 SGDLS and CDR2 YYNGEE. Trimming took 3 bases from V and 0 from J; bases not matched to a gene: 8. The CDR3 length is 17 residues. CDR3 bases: TGTGCCAGCAGCGACCATACCGGGACAGGGGGCTCCTACGAGCAGTACTTC. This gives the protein CASSDHTGTGGSYEQYF.

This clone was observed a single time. DNA for the CDR3: TGTGCCAGCAGCCAAGGACTAGCGGGAGCTAACATTCAGTACTTC. The encoded protein is CASSQGLAGANIQYF. The chain links TRBV3-1 (or the pseudogene TRBV3-2) to TRBJ2-4, with 12 bases that match TRBD2. V shed 1 base and J 7 bases; nucleotides not matched to a gene: 2. The CDR3 spans 15 residues. Germline loops: CDR1 LGHDT, CDR2 YNNKEL (reference sequence).

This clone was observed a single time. The CDR3 nucleotides read TGCGCCAGCAGCCTGTCCTCTAGCGGGAGGAGTGAGCAGTTCTTC. This translates into CASSLSSSGRSEQFF. The gene calls are TRBV4-1 and TRBJ2-1, with 11 bases lining up with TRBD2. Germline assignment: CDR1 MGHRA and CDR2 YSYEKL. The CDR3 runs to 15 residues. Trimming cost V 4 bases and J 9 bases; bases outside gene matches: 8.

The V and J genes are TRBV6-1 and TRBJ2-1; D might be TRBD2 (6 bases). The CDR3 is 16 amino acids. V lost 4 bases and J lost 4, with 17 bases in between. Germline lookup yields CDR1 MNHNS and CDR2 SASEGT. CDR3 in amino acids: CASSGSSPRDYNEQFF. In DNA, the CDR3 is TGTGCCAGCAGTGGGTCTTCTCCGCGGGATTACAATGAGCAGTTCTTC.

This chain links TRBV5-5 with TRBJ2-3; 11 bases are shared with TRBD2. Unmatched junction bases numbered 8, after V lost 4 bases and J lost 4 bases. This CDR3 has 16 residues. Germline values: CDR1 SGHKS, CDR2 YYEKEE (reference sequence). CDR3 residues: CASSPLAGGPSDTQYF. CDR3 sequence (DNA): TGTGCCAGCAGCCCATTAGCGGGGGGGCCGTCAGATACGCAGTATTTT.

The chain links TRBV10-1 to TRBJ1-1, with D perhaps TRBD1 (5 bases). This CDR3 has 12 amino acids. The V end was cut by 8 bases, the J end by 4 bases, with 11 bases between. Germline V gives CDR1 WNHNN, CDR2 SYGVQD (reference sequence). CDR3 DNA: TGCGCCAGCCCCCGGCAGGGCACTGAAGCTTTCTTT. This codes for CASPRQGTEAFF.

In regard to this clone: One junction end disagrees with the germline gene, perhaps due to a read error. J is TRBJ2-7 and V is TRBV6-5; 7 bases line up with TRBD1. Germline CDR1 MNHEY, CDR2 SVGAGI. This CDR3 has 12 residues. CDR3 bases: TGTGCCAGCATTTACAGGGGTAACGAGCAGTACTTC. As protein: CASIYRGNEQYF.

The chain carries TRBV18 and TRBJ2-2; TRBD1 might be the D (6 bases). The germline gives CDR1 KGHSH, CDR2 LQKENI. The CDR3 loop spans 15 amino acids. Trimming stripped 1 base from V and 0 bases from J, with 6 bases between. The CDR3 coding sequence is TGTGCCAGCTCACCACAGGGGGCGAACACCGGGGAGCTGTTTTTT. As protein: CASSPQGANTGELFF.

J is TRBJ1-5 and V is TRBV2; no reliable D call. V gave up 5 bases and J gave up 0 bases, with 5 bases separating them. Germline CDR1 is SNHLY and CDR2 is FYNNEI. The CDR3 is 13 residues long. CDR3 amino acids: CASSYSSNQPQHF. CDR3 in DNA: TGTGCCAGCAGTTACAGTAGCAATCAGCCCCAGCATTTT.

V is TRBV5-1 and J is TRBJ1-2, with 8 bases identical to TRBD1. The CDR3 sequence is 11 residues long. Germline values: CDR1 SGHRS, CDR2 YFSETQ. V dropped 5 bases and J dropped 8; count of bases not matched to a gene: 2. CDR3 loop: CASRAGGGYTF. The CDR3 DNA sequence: TGCGCCAGCAGAGCAGGGGGCGGCTACACCTTC.

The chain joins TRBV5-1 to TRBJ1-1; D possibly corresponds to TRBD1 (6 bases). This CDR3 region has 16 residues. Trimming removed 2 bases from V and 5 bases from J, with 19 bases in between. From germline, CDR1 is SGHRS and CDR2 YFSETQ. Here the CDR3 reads CASSFNVGGQGTEAFF. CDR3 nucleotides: TGCGCCAGCAGCTTCAACGTTGGGGGCCAGGGTACTGAAGCTTTCTTT. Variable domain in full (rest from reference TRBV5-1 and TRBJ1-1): KAGVTQTPRYLIKTRGQQVTLSCSPISGHRSVSWYQQTPGQGLQFLFEYFSETQRNKGNFPGRFSGRQFSNSRSEMNVSTLELGDSALYLCASSFNVGGQGTEAFFGQGTRLTVV.

This chain's CDR3 is CASSHQGGGTFTGELFF. CDR3 bases: TGTGCCAGCAGCCACCAAGGCGGCGGAACTTTCACCGGGGAGCTGTTTTTT. The chain couples TRBV3-1 (or the pseudogene TRBV3-2) to TRBJ2-2; D uncertain. CDR1 is LGHDT, CDR2 YNNKEL, per germline (reference sequence). This CDR3 comprises 17 residues. V was shortened by 3 bases and J by 4 bases, with 18 bases between the two germline ends.

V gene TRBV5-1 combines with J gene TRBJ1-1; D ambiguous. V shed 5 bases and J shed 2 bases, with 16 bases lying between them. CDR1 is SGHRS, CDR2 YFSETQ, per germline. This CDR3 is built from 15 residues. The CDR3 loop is CASRDSQQINTEAFF. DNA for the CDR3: TGCGCCAGCAGAGACTCCCAGCAAATTAACACTGAAGCTTTCTTT.